This TCR beta chain was recorded in a study of T cell changes during pregnancy in multiple sclerosis. Germline V gene sequence: CDR1 LNHDA, CDR2 SQIVND (reference sequence). This CDR3 is 15 amino acids long. Trimming removed 3 bases from V and 10 bases from J, with 19 bases in between. Profiled with immunoSEQ multiplex PCR; TCRdb holds only in-frame clones, not every one. Of nearly 45,000 clones listed, roughly 96% are singletons. The TCR was taken from a female donor with multiple sclerosis, enrolled in a pregnancy study. The rearrangement links TRBV19 to TRBJ2-1; D perhaps matches TRBD1 (6 bases). The sequenced sample was peripheral blood, obtained in the second trimester of pregnancy. Here the CDR3 DNA reads TGTGCCAGTAGTATGTTTATCGGGACAAGGGTGGAGCAGTTCTTC. Its translation: CASSMFIGTRVEQFF.